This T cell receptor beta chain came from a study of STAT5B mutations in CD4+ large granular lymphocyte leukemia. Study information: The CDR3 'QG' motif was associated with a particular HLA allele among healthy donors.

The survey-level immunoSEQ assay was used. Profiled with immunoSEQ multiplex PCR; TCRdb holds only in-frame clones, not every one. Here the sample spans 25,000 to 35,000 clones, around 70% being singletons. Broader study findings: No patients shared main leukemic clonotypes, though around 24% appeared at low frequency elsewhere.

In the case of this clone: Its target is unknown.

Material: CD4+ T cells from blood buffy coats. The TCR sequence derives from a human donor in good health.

DNA for the CDR3: TGTGCCAGCAGCGTAGTTTCCCGGACAGGGAACACCGGGGAGCTGTTTTTT. This encodes CASSVVSRTGNTGELFF. The gene calls are TRBV9 and TRBJ2-2, with 7 bases lining up with TRBD1. Germline CDR1 reads SGDLS; CDR2 reads YYNGEE. This CDR3 region has 17 residues. Unmatched junction bases numbered 6, after V lost 0 bases and J lost 1 base.